This entry features one TCR beta chain sequence. This receptor's antigen is unknown. No quality values exist for individual bases; no much larger clone is one base distant. The same CDR3 is also encoded by other DNA sequences in this sample. The data derive from a study of shared clonotypes between healthy human individuals (dated by TCRdb to 2018 to 2020). For the study in its entirety: The cohort included three men and a couple of women between 18 and 49 years of age. Blood TCR repertoires of roughly five healthy adults were deeply sequenced to estimate repertoire size and the extent of clonotype sharing between individuals. To increase sequencing depth and limit assay-specific biases, TCR repertoire library preparation and sequencing were carried out by different laboratories using diverse techniques. Leukapheresis yielded between about 0.85 and 10 billion PBMCs per donor. For each donor, CD4 naive and CD4 memory were each run on three plates, CD8 naive on two plates, and CD8 memory on one plate.

Summary of the overall study and its limitations: The small number of donors limited the genetic and exposure-history diversity represented. Sampling was restricted to blood, and TCR repertoires in tissue are likely to differ from TCR repertoires in blood. Rarefaction of sorted-subset datasets indicated incomplete sequencing despite the large sequencing depth. Larger estimated clonotype richness was generally found for naive subsets than for memory subsets. Compared with non-shared clonotypes, the clonotypes found in all four sorted-subset donors had higher generation probabilities. Sharing across several donors was observed for roughly 5.4% of naive CD4, under 4% of naive CD8, 2.3% of memory CD4, and 0.4% of memory CD8 clonotypes. Pairwise subsampling led to the expectation that sequencing depth would affect the degree of clonotype sharing among donors.

The trim is 2 bases for V and 7 bases for J, with a gap of 9 bases between the germline ends. The CDR3 measures 13 amino acids from cysteine to phenylalanine. The entry retains the CDR3 DNA only, 39 bases that are in frame from base 1. The germline V gene (reference sequence) provides CDR1 MNHEY and CDR2 SMNVEV. CD8 naive samples were CD45RO-negative cells positively selected for CCR7, giving a CD45RA+CCR7+ population that excluded TemRA cells. Donors were healthy HIV-negative adults with no recently reported acute infections or vaccinations. Only Caucasian adults living in Nashville, Tennessee, USA were represented among the donors. After blood collection by leukapheresis, PBMCs were isolated using Ficoll-Histopaque density gradient centrifugation and then cryopreserved in the vapor phase of liquid nitrogen. Analytical flow cytometry was used to check the purity and quantity of each magnetically sorted T cell population. Genomic DNA was isolated from every sorted fraction and measured by UV absorbance on a Nanodrop 2000c.

Using the deep immunoSEQ assay, TCR CDR3 regions were amplified from genomic DNA by multiplex PCR. Extracted genomic DNA from each cell subset was spread evenly across all wells of several immunoSEQ 96-well plates, with each plate serving as a replicate. Each replicate PCR for sorted subsets received roughly 0.2 ug genomic DNA, equal to about 30,000 T cell genomes. The purified libraries were quantified using a Qubit 3.0 fluorometer, sized with a Bioanalyzer 2100, and then quantified again using the KAPA Library Quantification kit. Each immunoSEQ 96-well plate was sequenced on its own single-read 150-cycle Illumina NextSeq 550 flow cell. Concerning the study's data processing: Because only junctional sequences without quality scores were contained in the immunoSEQ output, filtering matching that applied to full-length reads could not be performed. To assign V/J genes and CDR3, sequences were annotated using PyIR, a Python wrapper for IgBLAST v1.9, with IMGT germline references. Reads were removed for weak V/J assignments (E-value above 1e-6), missing CDR3, stop codons, out-of-frame junctions, or ambiguous translated residues. V3J clonotypes were defined as sequences sharing an identical inferred V gene, J gene, and CDR3 amino acid sequence. Percentage overlap between repertoires was computed as shared unique clonotypes divided by the size of the smaller repertoire. Three approaches were used to assess repertoire richness: RTK rarefaction, the Chao1 estimator, and Recon v2.1 estimates of unobserved clonotypes. Generation probabilities were computed with OLGA for all TCRbeta clonotypes obtained by the gDNA method from several donors. What TCRdb holds here is the immuneACCESS table cut down to in-frame rearrangements. Part of the clones is not present; checked against another copy, under half of the missing clones reflect an unresolved V gene, and the others are unexplained. D and trimming come from the DNA, and the V and J calls and clone size come from that table. For this sample there are roughly 2.1 million clones; about 92% appear just once. About 1.5% of the sample lies in the top ten.

The source of this sequence is a man aged 18 to 29 in good health. Some clones in this sample may be carry-over from other donors' samples. The sequenced material came from naive CD8+ T cells from PBMCs. The sample's cell subset or site, from its label and the paper: CD45RA+CCR7+. The V gene is TRBV27 and the J gene is TRBJ2-1, with a weak D call of TRBD1 (6 bases match). The CDR3 reads as follows: CASSLQGPNEQFF. The nucleotide sequence is given as TGTGCCAGCAGTTTACAGGGGCCAAATGAGCAGTTCTTC.